The entry below gives a single TCR beta chain sequence along with its context. CDR1 and CDR2 (germline): SNHLY, FYNNEI. V lost 6 bases and J 4 bases, leaving 14 bases between the germline ends. The CDR3 is made up of 14 amino acids. This specimen belongs to a study of T cell responses to AZD1222 COVID-19 vaccine. Whether given at about 4 or about 12 weeks, second doses were pooled. Assay used: immunoSEQ multiplex PCR; TCRdb lists only in-frame clones, some missing. The sample carries over 100,000 clones, approximately 90% recorded once. The receptor was derived from an adult who received the AZD1222 COVID-19 vaccine. The gene calls are TRBV2 and TRBJ2-3, with D tentatively TRBD2 (5 bases). This specimen consisted of peripheral blood, obtained 28 days after the second AZD1222 dose. The CDR3 protein is CASRLPLASDTQYF. In DNA, the CDR3 is TGTGCCAGCAGGCTACCTCTAGCATCAGATACGCAGTATTTT.